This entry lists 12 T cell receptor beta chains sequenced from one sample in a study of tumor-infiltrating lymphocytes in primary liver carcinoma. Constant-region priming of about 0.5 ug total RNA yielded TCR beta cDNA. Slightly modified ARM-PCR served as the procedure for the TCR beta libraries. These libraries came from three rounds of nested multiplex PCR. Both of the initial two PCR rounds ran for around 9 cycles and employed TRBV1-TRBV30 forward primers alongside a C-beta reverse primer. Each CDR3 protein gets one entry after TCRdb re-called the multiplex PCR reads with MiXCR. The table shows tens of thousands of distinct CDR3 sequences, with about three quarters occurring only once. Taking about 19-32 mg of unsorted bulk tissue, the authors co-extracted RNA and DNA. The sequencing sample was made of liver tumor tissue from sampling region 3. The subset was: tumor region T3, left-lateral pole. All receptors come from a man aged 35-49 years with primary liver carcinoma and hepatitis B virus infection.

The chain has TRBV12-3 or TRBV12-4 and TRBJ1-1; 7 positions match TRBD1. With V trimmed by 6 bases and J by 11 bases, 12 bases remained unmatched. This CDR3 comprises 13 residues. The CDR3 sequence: CASSRGTSYGAFF. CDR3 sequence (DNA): TGTGCCAGCAGCAGGGGGACGTCTTATGGGGCTTTCTTT.

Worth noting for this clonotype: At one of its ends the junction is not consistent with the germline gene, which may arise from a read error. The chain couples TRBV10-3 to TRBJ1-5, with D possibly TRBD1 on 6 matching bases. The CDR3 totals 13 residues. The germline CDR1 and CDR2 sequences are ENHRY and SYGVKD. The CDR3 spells CVIQGGDGQPQHF. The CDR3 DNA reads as TGTGTCATCCAAGGGGGGGACGGTCAGCCCCAGCATTTT.

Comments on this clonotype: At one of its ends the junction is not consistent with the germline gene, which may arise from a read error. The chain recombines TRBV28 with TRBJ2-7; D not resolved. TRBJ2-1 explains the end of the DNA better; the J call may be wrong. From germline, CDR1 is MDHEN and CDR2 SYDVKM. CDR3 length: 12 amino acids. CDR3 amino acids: CVSSFPGWEQFF. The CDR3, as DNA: TGTGTCAGCAGTTTCCCAGGCTGGGAGCAGTTCTTC.

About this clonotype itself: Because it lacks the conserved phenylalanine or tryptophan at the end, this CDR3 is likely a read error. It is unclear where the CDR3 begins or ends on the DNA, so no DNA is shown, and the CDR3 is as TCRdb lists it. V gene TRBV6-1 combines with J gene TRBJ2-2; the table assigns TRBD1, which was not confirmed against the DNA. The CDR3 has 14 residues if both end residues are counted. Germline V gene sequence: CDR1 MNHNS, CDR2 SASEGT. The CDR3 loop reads CASSDRVQTGELLS.

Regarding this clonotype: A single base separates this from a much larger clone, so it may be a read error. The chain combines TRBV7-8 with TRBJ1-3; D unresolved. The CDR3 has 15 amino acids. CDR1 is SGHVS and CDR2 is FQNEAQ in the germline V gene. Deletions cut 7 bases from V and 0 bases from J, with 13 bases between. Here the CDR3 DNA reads TGTGCCAGCATCCAGTGTGGCGGCTCTGGAAACACCATATATTTT. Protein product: CASIQCGGSGNTIYF.

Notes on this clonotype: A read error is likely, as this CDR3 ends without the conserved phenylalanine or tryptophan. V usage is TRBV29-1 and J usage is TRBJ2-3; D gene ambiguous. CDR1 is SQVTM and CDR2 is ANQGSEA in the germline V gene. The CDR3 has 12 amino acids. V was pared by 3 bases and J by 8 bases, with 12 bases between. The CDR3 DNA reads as TGCAGCGTTGAGAAGGCGACGGCTACGCAGTATCTT. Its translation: CSVEKATATQYL.

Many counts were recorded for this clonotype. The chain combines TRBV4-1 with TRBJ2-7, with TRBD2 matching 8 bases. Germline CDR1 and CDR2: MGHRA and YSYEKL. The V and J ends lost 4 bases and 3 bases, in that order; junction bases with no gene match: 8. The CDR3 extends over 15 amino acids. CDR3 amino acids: CASSPKSGGDYEQYF. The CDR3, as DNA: TGCGCCAGCAGCCCCAAGTCGGGGGGGGACTACGAGCAGTACTTC.

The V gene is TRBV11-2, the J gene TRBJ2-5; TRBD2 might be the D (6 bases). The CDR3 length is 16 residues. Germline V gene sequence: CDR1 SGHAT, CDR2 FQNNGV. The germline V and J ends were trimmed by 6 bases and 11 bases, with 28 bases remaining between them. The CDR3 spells CASRPRDSAHQGTQYF. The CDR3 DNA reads TGTGCCAGCAGACCCCGGGACTCGGCCCACCAAGGGACTCAGTACTTC.

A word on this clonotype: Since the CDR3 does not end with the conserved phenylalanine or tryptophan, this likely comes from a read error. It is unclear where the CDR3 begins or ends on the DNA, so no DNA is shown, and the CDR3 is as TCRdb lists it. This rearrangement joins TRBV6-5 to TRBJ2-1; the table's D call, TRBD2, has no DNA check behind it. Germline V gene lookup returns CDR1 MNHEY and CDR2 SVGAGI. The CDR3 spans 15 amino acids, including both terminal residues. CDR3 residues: CASSYSSTTGSRKFL.

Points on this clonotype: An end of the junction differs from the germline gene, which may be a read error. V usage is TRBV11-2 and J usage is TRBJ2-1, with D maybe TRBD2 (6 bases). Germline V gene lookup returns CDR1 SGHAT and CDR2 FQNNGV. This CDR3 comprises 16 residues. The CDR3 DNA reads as TGTGCCAGCAGTTCGCGCCCCAGAGGGAGGATCTATGAGCAGTTTTTC. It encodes CASSSRPRGRIYEQFF.

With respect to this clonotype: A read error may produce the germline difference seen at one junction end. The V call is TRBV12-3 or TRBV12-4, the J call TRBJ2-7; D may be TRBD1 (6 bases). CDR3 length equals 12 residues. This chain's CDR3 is CASSLGALEQYF. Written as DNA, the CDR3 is TGTGCCAGCAGTTTGGGGGCTCTCGAGCAGTATTTC.

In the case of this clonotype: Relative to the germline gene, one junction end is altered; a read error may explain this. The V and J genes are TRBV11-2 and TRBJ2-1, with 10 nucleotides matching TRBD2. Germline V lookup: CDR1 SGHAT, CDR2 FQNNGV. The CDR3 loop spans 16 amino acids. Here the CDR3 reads CASSLEGISGRHEQFF. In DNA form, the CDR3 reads TGTGCCAGCAGCTTAGAAGGGATTAGCGGGAGGCATGAGCAGTTCTTT. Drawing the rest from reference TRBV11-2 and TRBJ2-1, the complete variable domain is EAGVAQSPRYKIIEKRQSVAFWCNPISGHATLYWYQQILGQGPKLLIQFQNNGVVDDSQLPKDRFSAERLKGVDSTLKIQPAKLEDSAVYLCASSLEGISGRHEQFFGPGTRLTVL.